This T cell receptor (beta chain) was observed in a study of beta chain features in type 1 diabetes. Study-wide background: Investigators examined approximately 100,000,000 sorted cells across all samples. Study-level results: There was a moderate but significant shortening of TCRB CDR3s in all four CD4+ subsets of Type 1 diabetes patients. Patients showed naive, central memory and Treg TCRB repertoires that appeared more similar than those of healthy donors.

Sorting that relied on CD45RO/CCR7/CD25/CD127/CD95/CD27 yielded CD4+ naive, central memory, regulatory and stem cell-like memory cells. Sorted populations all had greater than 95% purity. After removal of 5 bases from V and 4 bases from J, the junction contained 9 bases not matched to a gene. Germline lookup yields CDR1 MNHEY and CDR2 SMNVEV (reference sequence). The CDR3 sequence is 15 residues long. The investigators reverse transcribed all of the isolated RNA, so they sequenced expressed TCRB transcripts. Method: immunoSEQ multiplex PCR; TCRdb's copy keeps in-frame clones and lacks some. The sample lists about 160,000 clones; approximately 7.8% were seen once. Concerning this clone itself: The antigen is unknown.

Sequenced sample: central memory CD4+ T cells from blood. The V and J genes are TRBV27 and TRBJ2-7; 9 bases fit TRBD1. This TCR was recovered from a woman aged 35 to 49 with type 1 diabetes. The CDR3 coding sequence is TGTGCCAGCAGTCGAGAACCGGGACAGGGATACGAGCAGTACTTC. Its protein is CASSREPGQGYEQYF.